The 29 T cell receptor beta chains listed next were all sequenced from one sample in a study of response to subunit inactivated influenza vaccine. TCRdb redid the calling of the RT-PCR reads with MiXCR, one entry per CDR3 protein. The sample has a few hundred thousand distinct CDR3 sequences; 12% to 15% are singletons. Sample: PBMCs from blood, taken approximately 12 days after vaccination. The receptors were gathered from a man in his fifties or sixties who received an inactivated influenza vaccine.

This clonotype was counted a few times. The V and J genes are TRBV11-1 and TRBJ2-1, with 11 nucleotides matching TRBD2. The CDR3 consists of 16 residues. CDR1 and CDR2 (germline): SGHAT, FQDESV (reference sequence). J was trimmed by 8 bases and V by 0 bases; bases with no gene match: 6. The DNA for the CDR3 is TGTGCCAGCAGCTTAGCGCAGTTAGCGGGGGGGCATGAGCAGTTCTTC. The encoded protein is CASSLAQLAGGHEQFF.

This clonotype was seen a handful of times. CDR3 bases: TGCAGTGCTTATGAGGACAGGGCATCATATAGCAATCAGCCCCAGCATTTT. The encoded protein is CSAYEDRASYSNQPQHF. The chain joins TRBV20-1 to TRBJ1-5, with 8 bases identical to TRBD1. Trimming at V came to 5 bases and at J to 0 bases, leaving 12 bases not matched to a gene. There are 17 residues in the CDR3. Germline V gene sequence: CDR1 DFQATT, CDR2 SNEGSKA (reference sequence).

The chain joins TRBV29-1 to TRBJ2-7, with D tentatively TRBD1 (6 bases). The CDR3 is 13 amino acids. Looked up from germline, CDR1 is SQVTM and CDR2 is ANQGSEA. V was shortened by 3 bases and J by 2 bases, with 11 bases between the two germline ends. CDR3 residues: CSVERGTPYEQYF. CDR3 DNA: TGCAGCGTTGAGAGGGGGACACCCTACGAGCAGTACTTC.

The chain combines TRBV5-5 with TRBJ2-3; 7 positions match TRBD2. The J segment lost 3 bases and the V segment lost 0 bases, leaving 4 bases of the junction unmatched. Germline V gene sequence: CDR1 SGHKS, CDR2 YYEKEE (reference sequence). The CDR3 is made up of 15 amino acids. CDR3 nucleotide sequence: TGTGCCAGCAGCTTGGGGCGGGAGTTTACAGATACGCAGTATTTT. It codes for CASSLGREFTDTQYF.

This chain joins TRBV5-6 and TRBJ2-3; 11 positions match TRBD2. CDR1 SGHDT and CDR2 YYEEEE come from the germline V gene. The trim removed 0 bases at V and 1 base at J, leaving 4 bases unmatched. CDR3 length equals 17 residues. The CDR3 DNA follows: TGTGCCAGCAGCTTGGTAGCGGGAGGGACTCGCACAGATACGCAGTATTTT. Translation gives CASSLVAGGTRTDTQYF.

The rearrangement uses TRBV11-2 and TRBJ2-7; perhaps TRBD2 as D (6 bases). Trimming stripped 1 base from V and 0 bases from J, with 16 bases between. This CDR3 comprises 17 residues. CDR1 SGHAT and CDR2 FQNNGV come from the germline V gene. In DNA form, the CDR3 reads TGTGCCAGCAGCTTAGTTGGTAGCGGCTCTAACTCCTACGAGCAGTACTTC. As protein: CASSLVGSGSNSYEQYF. Filled out from reference TRBV11-2 and TRBJ2-7, the complete variable domain reads EAGVAQSPRYKIIEKRQSVAFWCNPISGHATLYWYQQILGQGPKLLIQFQNNGVVDDSQLPKDRFSAERLKGVDSTLKIQPAKLEDSAVYLCASSLVGSGSNSYEQYFGPGTRLTVT.

This sequence joins TRBV7-7 and TRBJ2-3, with 11 bases identical to TRBD2. The V gene end was trimmed by 5 bases and the J gene end by 0 bases; junction bases not matched to a gene: 10. Per the germline V gene, CDR1 is SSHAT and CDR2 is FNYEAQ (reference sequence). The CDR3 sequence is 18 residues long. The CDR3 nucleotides are TGTGCCAGCAGCATCGGACTAGCGGGCCCCTCTAGCACAGATACGCAGTATTTT. It specifies CASSIGLAGPSSTDTQYF.

V is TRBV6-2 or TRBV6-3 and J is TRBJ2-7; 7 bases align to TRBD2. With 7 bases clipped from V and 5 bases from J, the junction kept 8 bases outside the gene matches. This CDR3 comprises 13 residues. Germline values: CDR1 MNHEY, CDR2 SVGEGT. The CDR3 spells CASILAGDHEQYF. The CDR3 region has the DNA TGTGCCAGCATCCTGGCGGGAGACCACGAGCAGTACTTC.

This clonotype was seen only a few times. This chain joins TRBV28 and TRBJ1-2, with D possibly being TRBD1 (5 bases). V lost 4 bases, J lost 1 base, and 19 bases lay in between. The CDR3 is 17 amino acids. CDR1 is MDHEN, CDR2 SYDVKM, per germline. This CDR3 reads CASSSQGGGFFNYGYTF. The CDR3 nucleotides are TGTGCCAGCAGTTCCCAGGGCGGGGGGTTCTTTAACTATGGCTACACCTTC.

The gene calls are TRBV12-3 or TRBV12-4 and TRBJ1-6, with D perhaps TRBD1 (5 bases). V was cut by 1 base and J by 10 bases, with 17 bases left in between. There are 16 residues in the CDR3. CDR3 sequence: CASSLEAGTPRSPLHF. The CDR3 DNA reads TGTGCCAGCAGTTTAGAGGCCGGGACCCCAAGATCACCCCTCCACTTT.

The chain couples TRBV7-8 to TRBJ2-7; 8 nucleotides align to TRBD1. This CDR3 has 16 residues. Trimming took 1 base from V and 3 from J; bases not matched to a gene: 8. The germline gives CDR1 SGHVS, CDR2 FQNEAQ. CDR3 sequence: CASSLVLGQGGYEQYF. The CDR3 bases are TGTGCCAGCAGCTTAGTCCTCGGACAGGGAGGCTACGAGCAGTACTTC.

This clonotype was found a few times. The chain joins TRBV18 to TRBJ1-6, with 10 bases fitting TRBD1. V trimming: 4 bases; J trimming: 10 bases; junction bases outside the gene matches: 4. The CDR3 contains 14 residues. The germline CDR1 and CDR2 sequences are KGHSH and LQKENI. The CDR3 coding sequence is TGTGCCAGCTCACAGACAGGGGGCGACTCACCCCTCCACTTT. It codes for CASSQTGGDSPLHF. The full variable domain, in which reference TRBV18 and TRBJ1-6 provide the parts outside the CDR3, is NAGVMQNPRHLVRRRGQEARLRCSPMKGHSHVYWYRQLPEEGLKFMVYLQKENIIDESGMPKERFSAEFPKEGPSILRIQQVVRGDSAAYFCASSQTGGDSPLHFGNGTRLTVT.

The rearrangement links TRBV11-1 to TRBJ1-4, with TRBD1 as a possible D gene (5 bases). In germline, CDR1 is SGHAT, CDR2 FQDESV (reference sequence). V lost 1 base and J 0 bases, leaving 18 bases between the germline ends. This CDR3 contains 19 residues. CDR3 DNA sequence: TGTGCCAGCAGCTTAGGAGTATTCTCAGGGTATGCAACTAATGAAAAACTGTTTTTT. This encodes CASSLGVFSGYATNEKLFF.

The chain employs TRBV6-1 and TRBJ1-1; D possibly corresponds to TRBD1 (5 bases). V dropped 5 bases and J dropped 5 bases, with 18 bases sitting between them. This CDR3 comprises 15 residues. CDR1 is MNHNS, CDR2 SASEGT, per germline. The CDR3 loop reads CASSPGAGIATEAFF. The DNA of the CDR3 is TGTGCCAGCAGTCCCGGGGCGGGTATAGCAACTGAAGCTTTCTTT.

This rearrangement joins TRBV5-1 to TRBJ2-1; possibly TRBD1 for D (6 bases). The germline CDR1 and CDR2 sequences are SGHRS and YFSETQ. This CDR3 spans 15 amino acids. Trimming shortened V by 4 bases and J by 1 base, and 12 bases separated the two germline ends. The CDR3 here is CASSQEGVSYNEQFF. CDR3 DNA sequence: TGCGCCAGCAGCCAAGAGGGGGTTTCCTACAATGAGCAGTTCTTC.

The table lists this clonotype with a few counts. The J gene is TRBJ2-7, the V gene TRBV5-1, with 8 bases identical to TRBD1. The J segment lost 4 bases and the V segment lost 4 bases, leaving 10 bases of the junction unmatched. Germline V gene lookup returns CDR1 SGHRS and CDR2 YFSETQ. This CDR3 region has 15 residues. The chain's CDR3 is CASSVAGGAGYEQYF. The DNA for the CDR3 is TGCGCCAGCAGCGTTGCAGGGGGCGCGGGTTACGAGCAGTACTTC.

The chain has TRBV19 and TRBJ1-1, with D unclear. Trimming cost V 5 bases and J 1 base, with 8 bases left between them. From germline, CDR1 is LNHDA and CDR2 SQIVND (reference sequence). The CDR3 is made up of 13 amino acids. CDR3 nucleotide sequence: TGTGCCAGTAGTTCTTGGGCGAACACTGAAGCTTTCTTT. Translating gives CASSSWANTEAFF.

V is TRBV20-1 and J is TRBJ2-1; TRBD2 matches at 13 bases. CDR1 DFQATT and CDR2 SNEGSKA come from the germline V gene (reference sequence). The CDR3 totals 15 residues. J was trimmed by 13 bases and V by 0 bases; bases with no gene match: 9. CDR3 residues: CSARDAGGTSGNQFF. CDR3 bases: TGCAGTGCTAGAGATGCGGGAGGGACTAGCGGGAACCAGTTCTTC.

This clonotype was counted ten times or more. The rearrangement joins TRBV24-1 to TRBJ2-2, with 7 bases fitting TRBD2. Germline-derived CDR1 and CDR2 are KGHDR and SFDVKD. Trimming removed 1 base from V and 6 bases from J; junction bases left unmatched: 4. The CDR3 spans 15 residues. The CDR3 loop reads CATSDFRGEPGELFF. The CDR3 nucleotides are TGTGCCACCAGTGATTTCCGGGGGGAACCCGGGGAGCTGTTTTTT.

This clonotype is medium-sized (0.01 to 0.1%). The chain couples TRBV5-1 to TRBJ2-1; 8 nucleotides match TRBD1. Germline-derived CDR1 and CDR2 are SGHRS and YFSETQ. V shed 4 bases, J shed 3 bases, and the junction held 3 bases outside the gene matches. The CDR3 is 14 residues long. CDR3 DNA: TGCGCCAGCAGCGGTGGGACAGGCTACAATGAGCAGTTCTTC. Translating it yields CASSGGTGYNEQFF.

This clonotype was counted only a few times. The gene calls are TRBV5-1 and TRBJ1-6; TRBD1 aligns across 9 bases. The V gene end was trimmed by 3 bases and the J gene end by 7 bases; junction bases not matched to a gene: 8. The CDR3 covers 16 residues. Germline CDR1 reads SGHRS; CDR2 reads YFSETQ. The CDR3, as DNA: TGCGCCAGCAGCTATACCGCCGGGACAGGGAATTCACCCCTCCACTTT. Its protein is CASSYTAGTGNSPLHF. Looking up the rest from reference TRBV5-1 and TRBJ1-6 gives the full variable domain: KAGVTQTPRYLIKTRGQQVTLSCSPISGHRSVSWYQQTPGQGLQFLFEYFSETQRNKGNFPGRFSGRQFSNSRSEMNVSTLELGDSALYLCASSYTAGTGNSPLHFGNGTRLTVT.

The chain uses TRBV10-3 and TRBJ2-7, with TRBD1 as a possible D gene (5 bases). CDR1 and CDR2 (germline): ENHRY, SYGVKD. Trimming left V 0 bases short and J 2 bases short, with 8 bases between. This CDR3 contains 14 residues. The CDR3 bases are TGTGCCATCAGTGAGTCGGGCAGGGCCTACGAGCAGTACTTC. Its protein product is CAISESGRAYEQYF.

The chain employs TRBV20-1 and TRBJ2-2; 8 positions agree with TRBD2. CDR3 length: 14 amino acids. Germline V gene data show CDR1 as DFQATT and CDR2 as SNEGSKA (reference sequence). The V segment lost 5 bases and the J segment 0 bases; nucleotides outside the gene matches: 2. CDR3 nucleotides: TGCAGTGCTGAGCGGGGGTCGAACACCGGGGAGCTGTTTTTT. Translating it yields CSAERGSNTGELFF.

This clonotype showed up just a few times. V and J are TRBV12-3 or TRBV12-4 and TRBJ2-2, with D perhaps TRBD1 or TRBD2 (5 bases each). V lost 4 bases to trimming and J lost 3 bases, with 18 bases between them. The CDR3 covers 17 residues. The CDR3 region has the DNA TGTGCCAGCAGTTCTCCTAGGGGAGCGGTCTACACCGGGGAGCTGTTTTTT. As protein: CASSSPRGAVYTGELFF.

J is TRBJ2-1 and V is TRBV4-2; 9 nucleotides line up with TRBD1. From germline, CDR1 is LGHNA and CDR2 YNFKEQ. Losses at the gene ends were 5 bases for V and 5 bases for J; bases not matched to a gene: 19. There are 19 residues in the CDR3. CDR3 sequence reads: CASSKPGTGRGATNNEQFF. CDR3 coding DNA: TGTGCCAGCAGCAAGCCCGGGACAGGGAGGGGAGCTACCAACAATGAGCAGTTCTTC.

This rearrangement joins TRBV12-3 or TRBV12-4 to TRBJ2-7, with TRBD2 matching 8 bases. Trimming removed 3 bases from V and 2 bases from J; junction bases left unmatched: 3. The CDR3 is 14 residues long. CDR3 in DNA: TGTGCCAGCAGTTTTACTAGCGGTACCTACGAGCAGTACTTC. This gives the protein CASSFTSGTYEQYF.

CDR3 DNA sequence: TGCAGTGCTAGTAAGGGGCCGGCCTACGAGCAGTACTTC. Its protein is CSASKGPAYEQYF. The chain is built from TRBV20-1 and TRBJ2-7; D is possibly TRBD1 (5 bases). CDR1 and CDR2 from the germline V gene are DFQATT and SNEGSKA (reference sequence). V shed 3 bases and J shed 2 bases, with 11 bases lying between them. This CDR3 has 13 amino acids.

This clonotype showed up just a few times. The chain is built from TRBV18 and TRBJ2-3; the match to TRBD1 covers 7 bases. The CDR3 extends over 15 amino acids. Germline assignment: CDR1 KGHSH and CDR2 LQKENI. Trimming at V came to 5 bases and at J to 4 bases, leaving 9 bases not matched to a gene. CDR3 sequence reads: CASSNDRAGADTQYF. The CDR3 coding sequence is TGTGCCAGCTCAAATGACAGGGCCGGGGCAGATACGCAGTATTTT.

The J gene is TRBJ2-1, the V gene TRBV4-3; D is unclear. Per germline, CDR1 LGHNA and CDR2 YSLEER. The CDR3 consists of 18 residues. Trimming removed 0 bases from V and 0 bases from J, with 15 bases in between. CDR3 region: CASSQDPRGSSSYNEQFF. The CDR3 DNA sequence: TGCGCCAGCAGCCAAGACCCCCGAGGAAGCAGCTCCTACAATGAGCAGTTCTTC.